Shown below are 24 T cell receptor beta chains from a single sample sequenced in a study of Ad26.COV2.S vaccination and SARS-CoV-2 variants (dated by TCRdb to about 2021). Receptors were amplified or captured by the immunoSEQ multiplex PCR assay. The table comes from immuneACCESS by way of TCRdb, which keeps in-frame sequences with V and J called. Part of the clones is missing from these tables; in studies checked, under half for an unresolved V gene and the rest for unknown reasons. The sample table records some 39,000 clones; about 83% of these occur just once. The ten most abundant clones make up less than 50% of the sample. The sample's time point label, in plain terms: individuals recovered from natural SARS-CoV-2 infection. The sequencing used peripheral blood, collected after recovery from COVID-19. The source is a human donor who had recovered from COVID-19.

The chain carries TRBV7-3 and TRBJ2-1, with 11 bases identical to TRBD2. The CDR3 has 19 residues. V was pared by 1 base and J by 6 bases, with 14 bases of the junction left unmatched. Germline CDR1 is SGHTA and CDR2 is FQGTGA. CDR3 loop: CASSLKPLSGGARGNEQFF. In DNA, the CDR3 is TGTGCCAGCAGCTTAAAGCCCCTTAGCGGGGGGGCCAGAGGCAATGAGCAGTTCTTC.

The rearrangement joins TRBV10-3 to TRBJ2-7, with a possible D match to TRBD1 (5 bases). Germline V gene lookup returns CDR1 ENHRY and CDR2 SYGVKD. Deletions cut 4 bases from V and 4 bases from J, with 17 bases between. CDR3 length equals 15 residues. The CDR3 DNA reads as TGTGCCATCAGTGGCGGCCTTAGAAGGGGATACGAGCAGTACTTC. Translating it yields CAISGGLRRGYEQYF.

This clone was counted a single time. The rearrangement joins TRBV15 to TRBJ1-2, with D perhaps TRBD1 (5 bases). V lost 0 bases and J lost 6, with 17 bases in between. The CDR3 has 16 amino acids. The germline V gene encodes CDR1 LNHNV and CDR2 YYDKDF (reference sequence). Written as DNA, the CDR3 is TGTGCCACCAGCAGAGATTTGGGGGTGAGAGGGCATGGCTACACCTTC. The encoded protein is CATSRDLGVRGHGYTF.

V is TRBV5-1 and J is TRBJ2-3, with no clear D. The germline V gene encodes CDR1 SGHRS and CDR2 YFSETQ. CDR3 length: 14 amino acids. V was shortened by 0 bases and J by 4 bases, with 9 bases between the two germline ends. The CDR3 nucleotides are TGCGCCAGCAGCTTGGTCCTAAGCGCAGATACGCAGTATTTT. Translation: CASSLVLSADTQYF.

The CDR3 DNA reads TGTGCCAGCTCCCCCGCTGGGTATAATTCACCCCTCCACTTT. It encodes CASSPAGYNSPLHF. The genes are TRBV18 and TRBJ1-6; D call uncertain. Germline-derived CDR1 and CDR2 are KGHSH and LQKENI. This CDR3 region has 14 residues. Trimming stripped 6 bases from V and 4 bases from J, with 10 bases between.

This chain links TRBV6-6 with TRBJ1-1, with D possibly TRBD1 on 5 matching bases. Germline CDR1 reads MNHNY; CDR2 reads SVGAGI (reference sequence). CDR3 length: 16 residues. Between the trimmed V and J ends, which lost 4 bases and 0 bases, there was a span of 15 bases. This CDR3 is CASSFTGTGLNTEAFF. For the CDR3, the DNA is TGTGCCAGCAGTTTTACAGGAACGGGGTTGAACACTGAAGCTTTCTTT.

This clone was observed a few times. This chain uses TRBV6-5 with TRBJ1-6, with 12 bases lining up with TRBD1. In germline, CDR1 is MNHEY, CDR2 SVGAGI. Trimming cost V 2 bases and J 15 bases; bases outside gene matches: 8. The CDR3 is 15 amino acids. The CDR3, as DNA: TGTGCCAGCAGTTACGGGGGACAGGGGGCGAGAAACCTCCACTTT. Translated, it gives CASSYGGQGARNLHF.

This clone was counted once. The chain links TRBV5-8 to TRBJ2-1; 7 positions match TRBD2. The CDR3 covers 15 residues. CDR1 is SGHTS and CDR2 is YDEGEE in the germline V gene. The V gene end was trimmed by 0 bases and the J gene end by 6 bases; junction bases not matched to a gene: 6. CDR3 residues: CASSLGLTGGNEQFF. The CDR3 nucleotides are TGTGCCAGCAGCTTGGGGCTAACGGGGGGCAATGAGCAGTTCTTC.

The J gene is TRBJ1-2, the V gene TRBV28; 9 nucleotides line up with TRBD1. Germline CDR1 and CDR2: MDHEN and SYDVKM. This CDR3 spans 13 amino acids. Trimming cost V 3 bases and J 8 bases; bases outside gene matches: 4. This CDR3 is CASSFTGGKGYTF. Here the CDR3 DNA reads TGTGCCAGCAGTTTCACAGGGGGCAAGGGCTACACCTTC.

This clone was found once. V usage is TRBV5-1 and J usage is TRBJ2-5; D is perhaps TRBD2 (5 bases). Germline CDR1 SGHRS, CDR2 YFSETQ. The length of the CDR3 is 13 residues. Trimming left V 0 bases short and J 5 bases short, with 8 bases between. Written as DNA, the CDR3 is TGCGCCAGCAGCTTGGCTGAGCGGGAGACCCAGTACTTC. The encoded protein is CASSLAERETQYF.

This clone has a single count. The chain links TRBV18 to TRBJ1-5; TRBD1 might be the D (5 bases). Trimming took 2 bases from V and 1 from J, leaving 9 bases between them. The CDR3 sequence is 15 residues long. Germline CDR1 KGHSH, CDR2 LQKENI. The CDR3 loop reads CASSPSGPSNQPQHF. CDR3 DNA: TGTGCCAGCTCACCATCGGGGCCCAGCAATCAGCCCCAGCATTTT. The whole variable domain, filled in from reference TRBV18 and TRBJ1-5, reads NAGVMQNPRHLVRRRGQEARLRCSPMKGHSHVYWYRQLPEEGLKFMVYLQKENIIDESGMPKERFSAEFPKEGPSILRIQQVVRGDSAAYFCASSPSGPSNQPQHFGDGTRLSIL.

This clone was detected only a few times. This chain joins TRBV19 and TRBJ2-1; 11 bases are a match to TRBD2. Germline V gene lookup returns CDR1 LNHDA and CDR2 SQIVND (reference sequence). Unmatched junction bases numbered 2, after V lost 4 bases and J lost 3 bases. This CDR3 region has 15 residues. The CDR3 spells CASSSLAGGYNEQFF. Written as DNA, the CDR3 is TGTGCCAGTAGTAGTCTAGCGGGGGGCTACAATGAGCAGTTCTTC.

The chain has TRBV6-2 or TRBV6-3 and TRBJ1-5, with TRBD1 identical over 8 bases. Per germline, CDR1 MNHEY and CDR2 SVGEGT. The CDR3 has 15 residues. V shed 2 bases and J 2 bases; nucleotides not matched to a gene: 2. CDR3 protein: CASSYAGQGNQPQHF. The CDR3 DNA follows: TGTGCCAGCAGTTACGCGGGACAGGGCAATCAGCCCCAGCATTTT.

The V gene is TRBV24-1, the J gene TRBJ2-1; D is unclear. Trimming took 5 bases from V and 7 from J, leaving 5 bases between them. Germline loops: CDR1 KGHDR, CDR2 SFDVKD. This CDR3 contains 11 residues. The CDR3 loop is CATSALNEQFF. The CDR3 region has the DNA TGTGCCACCAGTGCTCTTAATGAGCAGTTCTTC.

On this clone itself: Within the sample, other DNA sequences also encode this same CDR3. The rearrangement joins TRBV19 to TRBJ1-1; D may be TRBD1 (5 bases). V dropped 7 bases and J dropped 1 base, with 10 bases sitting between them. The CDR3 is made up of 13 amino acids. The germline CDR1 and CDR2 sequences are LNHDA and SQIVND (reference sequence). For the CDR3, the DNA is TGTGCCAGTACCTTGGGGCAGAACACTGAAGCTTTCTTT. Amino acid sequence: CASTLGQNTEAFF.

A single count supports this clone. CDR3 amino acids: CASSQLEAGQNLKNTEAFF. The CDR3 DNA follows: TGTGCCAGCAGCCAACTTGAGGCAGGGCAAAATTTGAAGAACACTGAAGCTTTCTTT. The chain carries TRBV9 and TRBJ1-1, with a possible D match to TRBD1 (5 bases). This CDR3 region has 19 residues. Germline-derived CDR1 and CDR2 are SGDLS and YYNGEE. V was pared by 4 bases and J by 1 base, with 26 bases between.

The chain has TRBV20-1 and TRBJ2-4; the match to TRBD2 covers 7 bases. The V gene's germline CDR1 is DFQATT and CDR2 SNEGSKA (reference sequence). The CDR3 runs 11 residues. J was trimmed by 9 bases and V by 7 bases; bases with no gene match: 6. This CDR3 is CSVKPGGIQYF. The CDR3 coding sequence is TGCAGTGTCAAGCCGGGGGGCATTCAGTACTTC.

The gene calls are TRBV19 and TRBJ2-5, with TRBD1 identical over 8 bases. V trimming: 11 bases; J trimming: 4 bases; junction bases outside the gene matches: 12. CDR1 LNHDA and CDR2 SQIVND come from the germline V gene (reference sequence). CDR3 length equals 14 residues. The CDR3 is CACQGARGSETQYF. CDR3 coding DNA: TGTGCCTGCCAGGGGGCTCGGGGGTCAGAGACCCAGTACTTC.

This chain connects TRBV6-1 to TRBJ1-5; D gene ambiguous. Trimming removed 3 bases from V and 7 bases from J, with 13 bases in between. This CDR3 is built from 14 residues. Germline loops: CDR1 MNHNS, CDR2 SASEGT. DNA of the CDR3: TGTGCCAGCAGTGATGCGGGTGGAGGGCAGCCCCAGCATTTT. Translation gives CASSDAGGGQPQHF.

The chain couples TRBV3-1 (or the pseudogene TRBV3-2) to TRBJ2-3, with no clear D. V was trimmed by 4 bases and J by 1 base, leaving 6 bases between them. Germline values: CDR1 LGHDT, CDR2 YNNKEL (reference sequence). CDR3 length: 13 residues. CDR3 coding DNA: TGTGCCAGCAGCCCCAGTGGCACAGATACGCAGTATTTT. This encodes CASSPSGTDTQYF.

This chain uses TRBV9 with TRBJ1-4; no reliable D call. The CDR3 is made up of 15 amino acids. The germline V and J ends were trimmed by 4 bases and 8 bases, with 18 bases remaining between them. CDR1 SGDLS and CDR2 YYNGEE come from the germline V gene. The CDR3 reads CASSPSLRCGEKLFF. DNA for the CDR3: TGTGCCAGCAGCCCCAGCTTGCGTTGTGGCGAAAAACTGTTTTTT.

The genes are TRBV24-1 and TRBJ2-5; TRBD2 matches 7 bases. Germline V gene data show CDR1 as KGHDR and CDR2 as SFDVKD. The CDR3 has 15 amino acids. The ends lost 2 bases at V and 4 bases at J; junction bases unmatched: 6. In DNA form, the CDR3 reads TGTGCCACCAGTGATTCTGGGAGGGGACGAGAGACCCAGTACTTC. As protein: CATSDSGRGRETQYF.

V and J are TRBV19 and TRBJ1-1, with unresolved D. Trimming took 2 bases from V and 1 from J, leaving 8 bases between them. Germline loops: CDR1 LNHDA, CDR2 SQIVND (reference sequence). The CDR3 runs to 14 residues. The CDR3 loop reads CASSIRAGNTEAFF. CDR3 sequence (DNA): TGTGCCAGTAGTATAAGGGCAGGGAACACTGAAGCTTTCTTT.

The chain is built from TRBV19 and TRBJ2-7; TRBD2 aligns across 11 bases. The CDR3 contains 16 residues. With 2 bases clipped from V and 4 bases from J, the junction kept 7 bases outside the gene matches. Germline V CDR1 and CDR2: LNHDA, SQIVND (reference sequence). In DNA, the CDR3 is TGTGCCAGTAGTATAAATATAGCGGGAGGGATTTACGAGCAGTACTTC. Its translation: CASSINIAGGIYEQYF.